This entry lists 2 T cell receptor beta chains sequenced from one sample in a study of shared clonotypes between healthy human individuals. Assay: immunoSEQ multiplex PCR; the TCRdb copy retains only in-frame clones and omits some. The sample includes about 1,500,000 clones, more than 95% of them seen just once. Sequencing was performed on naive CD4+ T cells sorted from blood. Described subset: CD45RA+ positively selected. The source of these receptors is a man aged 25 to 40 in good health.

The chain is built from TRBV19 and TRBJ2-5; a possible D gene is TRBD1 (5 bases). Germline CDR1 and CDR2: LNHDA and SQIVND (reference sequence). The germline V and J ends were trimmed by 5 bases and 2 bases, with 9 bases remaining between them. The CDR3 sequence is 13 residues long. The CDR3 bases are TGTGCCAGTAGTTCGACAGATCAAGAGACCCAGTACTTC. It translates to CASSSTDQETQYF.

This chain connects TRBV29-1 to TRBJ2-5, with D possibly being TRBD2 (6 bases). Germline CDR1 and CDR2: SQVTM and ANQGSEA. The CDR3 covers 12 residues. V dropped 5 bases and J dropped 1 base, with 8 bases sitting between them. The CDR3 protein is CSVRGSQETQYF. The CDR3 DNA follows: TGCAGCGTTCGGGGGTCCCAAGAGACCCAGTACTTC.